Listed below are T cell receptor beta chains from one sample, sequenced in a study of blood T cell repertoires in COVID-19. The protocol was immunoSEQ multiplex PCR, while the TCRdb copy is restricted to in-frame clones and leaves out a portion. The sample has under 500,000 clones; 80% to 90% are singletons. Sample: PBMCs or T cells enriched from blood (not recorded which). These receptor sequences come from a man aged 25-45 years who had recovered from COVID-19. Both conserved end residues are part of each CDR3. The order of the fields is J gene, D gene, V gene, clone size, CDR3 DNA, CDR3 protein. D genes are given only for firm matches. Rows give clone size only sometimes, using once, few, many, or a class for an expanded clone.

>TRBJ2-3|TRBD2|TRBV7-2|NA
TGTGCCAGCAGCTTAGGCGGGACTAGCGTACACACAGATACGCAGTATTTT
CASSLGGTSVHTDTQYF
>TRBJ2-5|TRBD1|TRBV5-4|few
TGTGCCAGCAGCCTGGGCTGGACAGGGAAAGAGACCCAGTACTTC
CASSLGWTGKETQYF
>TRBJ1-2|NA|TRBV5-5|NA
TGTGCCAGCAGCCTAGAAGTCGGTGGCTACACCTTC
CASSLEVGGYTF
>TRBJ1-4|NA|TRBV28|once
TGTGCCAGCAGTTTAACACAGATGAATGAAAAACTGTTTTTT
CASSLTQMNEKLFF
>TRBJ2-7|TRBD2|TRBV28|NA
TGTGCCAGCAGTCCGGGACTAGCGGGAGAGTACGAGCAGTACTTC
CASSPGLAGEYEQYF
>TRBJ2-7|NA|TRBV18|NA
TGTGCCAGCTCAACGACAGACTCCTACGAGCAGTACTTC
CASSTTDSYEQYF
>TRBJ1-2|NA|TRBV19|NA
TGTGCCAGTAACCGAGCCCAGGCAGCTAACTATGGCTACACCTTC
CASNRAQAANYGYTF
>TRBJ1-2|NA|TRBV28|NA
TGTGCCAGCAGTTTATGGACAGGCTATGGCTACACCTTC
CASSLWTGYGYTF
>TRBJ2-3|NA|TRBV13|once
TGTGCCAGCAGCCCCGGTACAGATACGCAGTATTTT
CASSPGTDTQYF
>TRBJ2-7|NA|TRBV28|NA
TGTGCCAGCAGTTTATCTGCTCGGGAGCAGTACTTC
CASSLSAREQYF
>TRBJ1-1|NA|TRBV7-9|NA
TGTGCCAGCAGCCCCGACAGAAGGATAAACACTGAAGCTTTCTTT
CASSPDRRINTEAFF
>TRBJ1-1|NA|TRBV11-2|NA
TGTGCCAGCAGCTCGACCCTAGTTAGGGGTTCAGCTTTCTTT
CASSSTLVRGSAFF
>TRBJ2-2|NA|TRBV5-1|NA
TGCGCCAGCAGCCCGACACGAAGTAACACCGGGGAGCTGTTTTTT
CASSPTRSNTGELFF
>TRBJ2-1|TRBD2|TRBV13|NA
TGTGCCAGCAGCTTGCATAGCGGGTCGAGCTCCTACAATGAGCAGTTCTTC
CASSLHSGSSSYNEQFF
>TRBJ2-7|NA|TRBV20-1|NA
TGCAGTGCTAGTGGAGCGGAGCCCTACGAGCAGTACTTC
CSASGAEPYEQYF
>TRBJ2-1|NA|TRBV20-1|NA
TGCAGTGGGTATAGAAACAATGAGCAGTTCTTC
CSGYRNNEQFF
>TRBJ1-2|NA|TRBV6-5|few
TGTGCCAGCAGTTACGCCAGACAGTATGGCTACACCTTC
CASSYARQYGYTF
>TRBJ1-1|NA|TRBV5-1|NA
TGCGCCAGCAGCTTGGTTCTTGGGGAGGGCACTGAAGCTTTCTTT
CASSLVLGEGTEAFF
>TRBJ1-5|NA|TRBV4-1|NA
TGCGCCAGCAGCCAAGAGGGACACAATAGCAATCAGCCCCAGCATTTT
CASSQEGHNSNQPQHF
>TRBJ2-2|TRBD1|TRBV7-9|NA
TGTGCCAGCAGCAACCAGGCCAGGGGGCTATCCGGGGAGCTGTTTTTT
CASSNQARGLSGELFF
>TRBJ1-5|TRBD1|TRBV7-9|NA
TGTGCCAGCAGCTTAGGCGGACAGGGGGAGATCAATCAGCCCCAGCATTTT
CASSLGGQGEINQPQHF
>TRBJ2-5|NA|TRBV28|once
TGTGCCAGCAGTCAAAGGGACATTTGGGAGACCCAGTACTTC
CASSQRDIWETQYF
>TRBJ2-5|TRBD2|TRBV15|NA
TGTGCCACCAGCAGAGACAGTGCGGGAGGGGGAGAGACCCAGTACTTC
CATSRDSAGGGETQYF
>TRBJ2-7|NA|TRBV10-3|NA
TGTGCCATCAGTGAGTCCCCCCCCGCATGGGCTACTGAGCAGTACTTC
CAISESPPAWATEQYF
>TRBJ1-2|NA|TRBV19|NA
TGTGCCAGCGCACAGGGAAGAGGCTATGGCTACACCTTC
CASAQGRGYGYTF
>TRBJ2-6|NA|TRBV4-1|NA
TGCGCCAGCAGCCAAGATGGGAGCAGCCCCCAGGCTGGGGCCAACGTCCTGACTTTC
CASSQDGSSPQAGANVLTF
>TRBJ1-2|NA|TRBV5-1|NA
TGCGCCAGCAGTACAGGCCGGGAGAACTATGGCTACACCTTC
CASSTGRENYGYTF
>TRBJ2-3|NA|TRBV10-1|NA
TGCGCCAGCAGTGAGTCGGGGCAACCAAGCACAGATACGCAGTATTTT
CASSESGQPSTDTQYF
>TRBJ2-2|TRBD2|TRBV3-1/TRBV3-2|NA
TGTGCCAGCAGCCTAGGGACTAGCGCCGGGGAGCTGTTTTTT
CASSLGTSAGELFF
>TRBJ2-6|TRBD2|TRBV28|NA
TGTGCCAGCAGCGACCCGGGGGGGGGATCTGGGGCCAACGTCCTGACTTTC
CASSDPGGGSGANVLTF
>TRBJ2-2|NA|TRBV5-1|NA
TGCGCCAGCAGGGACTCCTTGGACACCGGGGAGCTGTTTTTT
CASRDSLDTGELFF
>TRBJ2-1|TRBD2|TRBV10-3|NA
TGTGCCGTTCGGCGGGAGGTCAATGAGCAGTTCTTC
CAVRREVNEQFF
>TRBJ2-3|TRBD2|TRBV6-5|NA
TGTGCCAGCAGGCAAGGACTAGCGGATACGCAGTATTTT
CASRQGLADTQYF
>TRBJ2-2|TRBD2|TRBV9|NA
TGTGCCAGCAGCCTTCTAGCGGGAGGAAAGAACACCGGGGAGCTGTTTTTT
CASSLLAGGKNTGELFF
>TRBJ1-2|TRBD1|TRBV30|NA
TGTGCCTGGAGTGTAGGACAGGGCTATGGCTACACCTTC
CAWSVGQGYGYTF
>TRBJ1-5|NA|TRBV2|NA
TGTGCCAGCAGTGAATCGGGGGTTAGCAATCAGCCCCAGCATTTT
CASSESGVSNQPQHF
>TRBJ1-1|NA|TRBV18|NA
TGTGCCAGCTCACGGACACCTTACACTGAAGCTTTCTTT
CASSRTPYTEAFF
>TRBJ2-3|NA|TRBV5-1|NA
TGCGCCAGCAGCTCCGGGGTTGTCACAGATACGCAGTATTTT
CASSSGVVTDTQYF
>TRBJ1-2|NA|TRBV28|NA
TGTGCCAGCAGACCGTTTGGGGCCGGCTATGGCTACACCTTC
CASRPFGAGYGYTF
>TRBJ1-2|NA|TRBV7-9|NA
TGTGCCAGCAGCTTTGGCAGCGGAAACTATGGCTACACCTTC
CASSFGSGNYGYTF
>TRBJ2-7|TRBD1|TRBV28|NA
TGTGCCAGCAGTTTAGGGACAGACGATGTGGGCGAGCAGTACTTC
CASSLGTDDVGEQYF
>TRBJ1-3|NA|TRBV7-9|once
TGTGCCAGCAGCTTAGTCCCGGGATCTGGAAACACCATATATTTT
CASSLVPGSGNTIYF
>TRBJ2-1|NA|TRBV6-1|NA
TGTGCCAGCAGTGAAGCGCAGGGCCTACAACTCTCCTACAATGAGCAGTTCTTC
CASSEAQGLQLSYNEQFF
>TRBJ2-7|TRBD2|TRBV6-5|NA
TGTGCCAGCCGGGCCGGGACTAGGTCTGACGAGCAGTACTTC
CASRAGTRSDEQYF
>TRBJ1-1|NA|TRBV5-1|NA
TGCGCCAGCAGCTCCAGGGGGAACACTGAAGCTTTCTTT
CASSSRGNTEAFF
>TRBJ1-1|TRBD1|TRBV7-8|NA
TGTGCCAGCAGCCAACAGGGGGCAACTGAAGCTTTCTTT
CASSQQGATEAFF
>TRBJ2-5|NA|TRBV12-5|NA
TGTGCTAGTGGACGAGGGCACAACGCTCAAGAGACCCAGTACTTC
CASGRGHNAQETQYF
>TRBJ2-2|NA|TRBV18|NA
TGTGCCAGCTCACCCCTATCTTCAAACACCGGGGAGCTGTTTTTT
CASSPLSSNTGELFF
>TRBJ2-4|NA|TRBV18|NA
TGTGCCAGCTCACCCGGGGAAAACATTCAGTACTTC
CASSPGENIQYF
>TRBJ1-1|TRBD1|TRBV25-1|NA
TGTGCCAGCAGTGAATCGACAGGGATGAACACTGAAGCTTTCTTT
CASSESTGMNTEAFF
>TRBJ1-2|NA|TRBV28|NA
TGTGCCAGCAGGTCTATTGGACAGAACTATGGCTACACCTTC
CASRSIGQNYGYTF
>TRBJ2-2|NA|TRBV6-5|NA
TGTGCCAGCAGCGGGGGAGGGGGCACCGGGGAGCTGTTTTTT
CASSGGGGTGELFF
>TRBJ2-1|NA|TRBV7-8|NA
TGTGCCAGCAGCCCTGACAGAATACTCTCCAATGAGCAGTTCTTC
CASSPDRILSNEQFF
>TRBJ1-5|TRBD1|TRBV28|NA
TGTGCCAGCAGTTTTGGACAGGGTCGTGACCAGCATTTT
CASSFGQGRDQHF
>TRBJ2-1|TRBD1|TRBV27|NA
TGTGCCAGCAGGAGGACAGGGGGAAAGGAGCAGTTCTTC
CASRRTGGKEQFF
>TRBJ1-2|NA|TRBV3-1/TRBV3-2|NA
TGTGCCAGCAGCCAGACCTCCCGGGGCGGAGGGTCGGGCTACACCTTC
CASSQTSRGGGSGYTF
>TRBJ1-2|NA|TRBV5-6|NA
TGTGCCAGCAGCTTTACCGGGTCAGCTGTCGGCTACACCTTC
CASSFTGSAVGYTF
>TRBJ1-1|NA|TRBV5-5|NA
TGTGCCAGCAGCTTGGGGAGGGTCAGGGTGAACACTGAAGCTTTCTTT
CASSLGRVRVNTEAFF
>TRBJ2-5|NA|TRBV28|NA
TGTGCCAGCAGGCGGGACAGTGGATCGGAGACCCAGTACTTC
CASRRDSGSETQYF